This TCR beta chain was obtained from a study of blood T cells in healthy people across ages. As concerns this clonotype: What it recognizes is unknown.

Each sample yielded at least 7 million isolated PBMCs. A minimum of 6 micrograms of total RNA was extracted per sample. Overall study results and limits: The lack of PBMC sorting stopped any conclusive naive versus antigen-experienced comparison.

Together with a sample-barcoded 5' primer, a J-beta primer mix was included in a second PCR lasting about 6 to 11 cycles. From the 5' RACE reads, TCRdb called clonotypes with MiXCR, one entry per CDR3 protein. The sample contains hundreds of thousands of distinct CDR3 sequences, about a fifth of which appear only once. CDR3 length: 10 residues. V was cut by 6 bases and J by 9 bases, with 9 bases left in between. The germline CDR1 and CDR2 sequences are DFQATT and SNEGSKA (reference sequence). Sequencing was performed on blood. The source of this sequence is an older man in good health. The chain links TRBV20-1 to TRBJ1-5, with D uncertain. CDR3 sequence (DNA): TGCAGTGCCGTCTGGGGGCCCCAGCATTTT. Its protein is CSAVWGPQHF.